This T cell receptor beta chain was found in a study of blood T cell repertoires in COVID-19. Method: immunoSEQ multiplex PCR; TCRdb's copy keeps in-frame clones and lacks some. Found here are more than 150,000 clones, 60% to 80% of them singletons; the top ten hold over 13%. This CDR3 region has 13 residues. The junction had 2 bases not matched to a gene; V was cut back by 1 base and J by 6 bases. Input material: PBMCs or T cells enriched from blood (not recorded which). This receptor was identified in a man aged 60-69 years who had been exposed to COVID-19. The V call is TRBV12-3 or TRBV12-4, the J call TRBJ2-7; 8 bases agree with TRBD2. This CDR3 is CASSLGLAGEQYF. The CDR3 DNA follows: TGTGCCAGCAGTTTAGGCCTAGCGGGCGAGCAGTACTTC.